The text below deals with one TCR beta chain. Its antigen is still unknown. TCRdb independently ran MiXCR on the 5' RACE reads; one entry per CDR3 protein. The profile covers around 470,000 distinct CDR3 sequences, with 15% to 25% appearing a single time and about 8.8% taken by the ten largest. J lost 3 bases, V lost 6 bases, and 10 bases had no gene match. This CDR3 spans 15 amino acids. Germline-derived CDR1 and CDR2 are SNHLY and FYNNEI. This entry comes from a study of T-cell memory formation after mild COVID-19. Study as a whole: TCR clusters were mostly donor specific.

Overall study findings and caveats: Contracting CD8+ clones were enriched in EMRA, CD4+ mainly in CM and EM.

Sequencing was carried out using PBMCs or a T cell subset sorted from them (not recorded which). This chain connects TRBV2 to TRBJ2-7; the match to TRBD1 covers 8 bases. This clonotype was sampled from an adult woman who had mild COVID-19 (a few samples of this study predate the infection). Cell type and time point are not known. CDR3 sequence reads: CASRPLGQGIYEQYF. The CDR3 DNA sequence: TGTGCCAGCAGGCCTCTAGGACAGGGAATCTACGAGCAGTACTTC.